These 5 T cell receptor beta chains were all obtained from the same sample, sequenced in a study of blood T cell repertoires in COVID-19. Clones were read by immunoSEQ multiplex PCR, and TCRdb kept only the in-frame ones, dropping some. The sample lists some 240,000 clones, about 93% seen once, with 0.7% to 0.85% in the top ten. The sample comprised peripheral blood. The receptors were sampled from a man aged 55 to 70 with COVID-19, enrolled during active disease.

The V call is TRBV30, the J call TRBJ1-3; D might be TRBD1 (6 bases). The CDR3 consists of 15 residues. Germline V gene lookup returns CDR1 GTSNPN and CDR2 SVGIG (reference sequence). Trimming took off 0 bases at V and 3 bases at J, with 12 bases between the two ends. The CDR3 DNA follows: TGTGCCTGGAGTGTTGGGGGGGCCTTTGGAAACACCATATATTTT. Its translation: CAWSVGGAFGNTIYF.

The chain employs TRBV7-3 and TRBJ2-3; the D gene is possibly TRBD2 (6 bases). The germline V gene has CDR1 SGHTA and CDR2 FQGTGA. Trimming shortened V by 6 bases and J by 2 bases, and 18 bases separated the two germline ends. The CDR3 contains 16 residues. The CDR3 DNA sequence: TGTGCCAGCAGGAAAACAGCGGGCTTGAACACAGATACGCAGTATTTT. Translation: CASRKTAGLNTDTQYF.

The chain employs TRBV6-6 and TRBJ1-2, with D maybe TRBD1 (6 bases). This CDR3 is built from 13 residues. Germline V lookup: CDR1 MNHNY, CDR2 SVGAGI (reference sequence). Trimming took off 7 bases at V and 7 bases at J, with 16 bases between the two ends. The CDR3 here is CASIENRALGYTF. The CDR3 DNA reads TGTGCCAGCATTGAAAACAGGGCCCTTGGCTACACCTTC.

The CDR3 region is CASSEREVNTGELFF. The CDR3 bases are TGTGCCAGCAGTGAACGGGAGGTTAACACCGGGGAGCTGTTTTTT. This chain uses TRBV2 with TRBJ2-2; 7 bases match TRBD2. Germline V gene sequence: CDR1 SNHLY, CDR2 FYNNEI. This CDR3 comprises 15 residues. V was clipped by 2 bases and J by 2 bases; unmatched bases: 2.

This clone was observed many times. The chain has TRBV7-9 and TRBJ2-7; D unclear. V was cut by 11 bases and J by 4 bases, with 6 bases left in between. The germline CDR1 and CDR2 sequences are SEHNR and FQNEAQ (reference sequence). CDR3 size: 9 residues. The CDR3 here is CAVGYEQYF. The CDR3 region has the DNA TGTGCCGTCGGTTACGAGCAGTACTTC.